Sequencing of this T cell receptor (beta chain) was carried out in a study of spatial heterogeneity in lung cancer. Study as a whole: Strongly correlated with TCR transcript counts in tumor regions was a T cell module score, which was a transcriptional module score calculated from matched bulk RNA-seq.

This clonotype has at least ten counts. No antigen is known for it. This beta chain is a stray read from a library made for alpha chains; its abundance is not meaningful. TCRdb processed the 5' RACE reads anew with MiXCR; each CDR3 protein has one entry. The sample holds 13,000 or so distinct CDR3 sequences, approximately 4.6% seen once. Findings of the study overall: Tracking of ubiquitous and regional nonsynonymous mutations by counts of ubiquitous and regional expanded TCRs, respectively, was seen. Expanded alpha and beta TCR counts within tumors tracked tumor mutation counts.

Time point denoted: sample taken at primary tumor resection. Samples were obtained from roughly 65 donors, all untreated early-stage non-small cell lung cancer patients. Unsorted whole RNA of tumor, nontumor lung or frozen PBMC was sequenced. This clonotype was obtained from a male donor with early-stage non-small cell lung cancer. The specimen was lung tumor tissue, collected at surgery.

The chain's CDR3 is CSANRDSYYGYTF. The CDR3 DNA sequence: TGCAGTGCTAACCGGGACAGTTACTATGGCTACACCTTC. The V call is TRBV20-1, the J call TRBJ1-2, with TRBD1 matching 7 bases. The ends lost 4 bases at V and 3 bases at J; junction bases unmatched: 5. The CDR3 is 13 amino acids. CDR1 is DFQATT, CDR2 SNEGSKA, per germline (reference sequence).